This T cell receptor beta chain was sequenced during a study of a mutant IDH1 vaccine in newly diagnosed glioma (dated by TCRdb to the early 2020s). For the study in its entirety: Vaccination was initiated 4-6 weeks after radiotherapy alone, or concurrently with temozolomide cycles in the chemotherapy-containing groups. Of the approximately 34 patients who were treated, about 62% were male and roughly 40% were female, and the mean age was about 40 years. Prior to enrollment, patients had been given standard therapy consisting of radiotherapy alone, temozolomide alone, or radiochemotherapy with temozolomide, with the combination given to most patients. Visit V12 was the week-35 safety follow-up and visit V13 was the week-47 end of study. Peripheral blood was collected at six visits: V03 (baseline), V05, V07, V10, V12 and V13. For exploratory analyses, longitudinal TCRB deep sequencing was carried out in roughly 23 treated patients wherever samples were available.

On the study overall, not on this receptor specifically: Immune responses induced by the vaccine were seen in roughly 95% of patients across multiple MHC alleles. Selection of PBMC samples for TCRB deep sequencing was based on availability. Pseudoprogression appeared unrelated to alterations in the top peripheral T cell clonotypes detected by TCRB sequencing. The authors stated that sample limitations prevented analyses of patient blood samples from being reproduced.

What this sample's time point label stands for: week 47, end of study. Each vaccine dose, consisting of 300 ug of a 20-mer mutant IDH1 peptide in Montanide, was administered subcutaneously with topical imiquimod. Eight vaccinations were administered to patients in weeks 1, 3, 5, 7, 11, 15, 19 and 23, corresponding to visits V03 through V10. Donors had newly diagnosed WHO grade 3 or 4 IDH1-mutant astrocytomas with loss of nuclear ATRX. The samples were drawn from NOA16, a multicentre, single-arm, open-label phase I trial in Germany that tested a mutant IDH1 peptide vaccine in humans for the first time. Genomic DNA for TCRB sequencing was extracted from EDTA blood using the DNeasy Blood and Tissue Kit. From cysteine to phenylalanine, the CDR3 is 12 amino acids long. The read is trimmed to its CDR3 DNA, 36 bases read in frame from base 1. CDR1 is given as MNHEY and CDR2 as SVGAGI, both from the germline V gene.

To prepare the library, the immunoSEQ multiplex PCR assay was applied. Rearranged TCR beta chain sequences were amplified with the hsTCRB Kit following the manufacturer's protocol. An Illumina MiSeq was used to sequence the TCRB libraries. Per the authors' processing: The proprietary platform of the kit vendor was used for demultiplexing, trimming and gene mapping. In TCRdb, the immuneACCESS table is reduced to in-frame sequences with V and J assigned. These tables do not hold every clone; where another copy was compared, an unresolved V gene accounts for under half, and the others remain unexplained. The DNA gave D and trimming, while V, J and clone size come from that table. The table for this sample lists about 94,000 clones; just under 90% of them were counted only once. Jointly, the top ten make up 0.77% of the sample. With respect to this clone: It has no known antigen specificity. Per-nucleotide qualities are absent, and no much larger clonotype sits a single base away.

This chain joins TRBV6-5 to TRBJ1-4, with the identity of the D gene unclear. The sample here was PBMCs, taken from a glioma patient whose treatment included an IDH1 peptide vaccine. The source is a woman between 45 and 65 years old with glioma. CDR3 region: CVSGVPNEKLFF. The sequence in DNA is TGTGTTTCAGGCGTACCTAATGAAAAACTGTTTTTT.